This TCR beta chain was obtained from a study of Ad26.COV2.S vaccination and SARS-CoV-2 variants. Study context: By the intramuscular route, Ad26.COV2.S was given once, or twice 56 days apart.

Treatment denoted: roughly 18 received Ad26.COV2.S at low or high dose, single or two shots; roughly five received placebo; per-sample allocation not given. Samples analyzed were those drawn on day 63 after the first vaccine or placebo injection. Ad26 vector vaccine expressed Wuhan-strain SARS-CoV-2 spike. The trim removed 5 bases at V and 6 bases at J, leaving 14 bases unmatched. The CDR3 has 16 residues. CDR1 is PRHDT, CDR2 FYEKMQ, per germline (reference sequence). The assay was immunoSEQ multiplex PCR, and TCRdb's table has in-frame clones only and misses some. The table has over 400,000 clones, 89% seen once.

This TCR was recovered from a person between 18 and 59 years old who received the Ad26.COV2.S COVID-19 vaccine or a placebo. The gene calls are TRBV13 and TRBJ2-7; TRBD2 aligns across 9 bases. The sample consisted of peripheral blood, taken in a trial of Ad26.COV2.S vaccine versus placebo. CDR3 residues: CASSIGLAIANGEQYV. Here the CDR3 DNA reads TGTGCCAGCAGCATTGGACTAGCGATCGCTAACGGCGAGCAGTACGTC.